The next 15 T cell receptor beta chains were all read from a single sample in a study of post-analysis software for immune sequencing data. For these TCRs, the target antigens are not known. Carried by the TCR beta cDNA libraries were unique molecular identifiers. Each CDR3 protein gets one entry after TCRdb re-called the PCR reads with MiXCR. The sample has around 400,000 distinct CDR3 sequences; roughly 36% are singletons. Points from the study as a whole: About 5 TRBV segments were significantly more frequent in patients than in controls. TRBV5-6, TRBV5-1 and TRBV20-1 were among these segments.

The specimen was blood. Receptors were obtained from a girl aged 5-17 years with multiple sclerosis.

The chain uses TRBV9 and TRBJ2-5; 11 nucleotides match TRBD1. Looked up from germline, CDR1 is SGDLS and CDR2 is YYNGEE. The CDR3 extends over 14 amino acids. Trimming at V came to 3 bases and at J to 7 bases, leaving 5 bases not matched to a gene. The CDR3 spells CASSAIGQGATQYF. Here the CDR3 DNA reads TGTGCCAGCAGCGCTATCGGACAGGGGGCGACCCAGTACTTC.

This chain links TRBV7-7 with TRBJ2-5, with 7 bases lining up with TRBD2. V lost 5 bases, J lost 1 base, and 10 bases stayed unmatched. CDR3 length: 16 amino acids. The germline gives CDR1 SSHAT, CDR2 FNYEAQ (reference sequence). The DNA of the CDR3 is TGTGCCAGCAGCAGAGGTAGCGGGCTGATCCAAGAGACCCAGTACTTC. It codes for CASSRGSGLIQETQYF.

A single count supports this clonotype. The chain uses TRBV5-1 and TRBJ1-1; D possibly corresponds to TRBD1 (5 bases). CDR3 length: 13 amino acids. V was pared by 0 bases and J by 6 bases, with 9 bases between. Germline CDR1 reads SGHRS; CDR2 reads YFSETQ. CDR3 sequence: CASSLDEGAEAFF. CDR3 sequence (DNA): TGCGCCAGCAGCTTGGATGAAGGGGCTGAAGCTTTCTTT.

As DNA, the CDR3 is TGCGCCAGCAGCCCTGGACCAAGGCACAGTTCACCCCTCCACTTT. As protein: CASSPGPRHSSPLHF. This chain links TRBV4-1 with TRBJ1-6; the D is unclear. The CDR3 has 15 residues. The V end lost 4 bases, the J end lost 9 bases, and 16 bases lay between the germline ends. CDR1 and CDR2 (germline): MGHRA, YSYEKL.

This clonotype was detected only a few times. The V and J genes are TRBV3-1 and TRBJ2-7, with a tentative D call TRBD2 (5 bases). The V gene lost 2 bases and the J gene lost 5 bases, with 16 bases spanning the gap. Germline V gene lookup returns CDR1 LGHDT and CDR2 YNNKEL (reference sequence). The CDR3 has 15 residues. The CDR3 DNA sequence: TGTGCCAGCAGCCAACCGGGATCCCGGAACCACGAGCAGTACTTC. Its translation: CASSQPGSRNHEQYF.

The V gene is TRBV6-2 or TRBV6-3, the J gene TRBJ2-3, with D possibly called TRBD1 or TRBD2 (6 bases each). This CDR3 contains 15 residues. Between the trimmed V and J ends, which lost 6 bases and 5 bases, there was a span of 18 bases. CDR1 is MNHEY and CDR2 is SVGEGT in the germline V gene. The CDR3 protein is CASRTPGAPRDTQYF. The DNA for the CDR3 is TGTGCCAGCAGGACGCCGGGGGCCCCTCGAGATACGCAGTATTTT.

The table lists this clonotype with many counts. The chain employs TRBV20-1 and TRBJ1-5; perhaps TRBD1 as D (6 bases). The CDR3 has 16 residues. Germline V CDR1 and CDR2: DFQATT, SNEGSKA (reference sequence). V dropped 5 bases and J dropped 5 bases, with 22 bases sitting between them. The CDR3 sequence: CSAAGGGTWGYQPQHF. The DNA of the CDR3 is TGCAGTGCTGCGGGAGGGGGGACTTGGGGATATCAGCCCCAGCATTTT.

The chain joins TRBV12-3 or TRBV12-4 to TRBJ2-1; perhaps TRBD2 as D (5 bases). Trimming removed 7 bases from V and 4 bases from J, with 17 bases in between. The CDR3 consists of 15 residues. CDR3 sequence: CASTSSGIPYNEQFF. The CDR3 nucleotides read TGTGCCAGCACCTCCTCCGGGATCCCTTACAATGAGCAGTTCTTC.

The chain couples TRBV29-1 to TRBJ2-3; maybe TRBD1 (6 bases). This CDR3 is built from 13 residues. The V end was cut by 3 bases, the J end by 0 bases, with 7 bases between. CDR1 is SQVTM and CDR2 is ANQGSEA in the germline V gene. DNA for the CDR3: TGCAGCGTTGAGGGGGCAAGCACAGATACGCAGTATTTT. Translation gives CSVEGASTDTQYF.

This clonotype showed up just a few times. The chain has TRBV28 and TRBJ1-2; 7 nucleotides agree with TRBD1. V lost 6 bases and J lost 8; bases outside the gene matches: 15. Germline V lookup: CDR1 MDHEN, CDR2 SYDVKM. This CDR3 spans 15 amino acids. This chain's CDR3 is CASSHHADRAGGYTF. The CDR3 DNA sequence: TGTGCCAGCAGCCACCACGCAGACAGGGCTGGAGGCTACACCTTC.

The chain combines TRBV11-2 with TRBJ2-7; D unresolved. CDR1 is SGHAT, CDR2 FQNNGV, per germline. The CDR3 is 12 residues long. V dropped 7 bases and J dropped 2 bases, with 9 bases sitting between them. The CDR3 reads CASTSSTYEQYF. The CDR3 coding sequence is TGTGCCAGCACCAGTTCGACCTACGAGCAGTACTTC.

The rearrangement joins TRBV7-2 to TRBJ2-7, with 9 positions matching TRBD1. Germline loops: CDR1 SGHTA, CDR2 FQGNSA. V lost 10 bases to trimming and J lost 4 bases; unmatched junction nucleotides: 8. There are 13 residues in the CDR3. The CDR3: CANSRDRVYEQYF. Here the CDR3 DNA reads TGTGCCAACAGTAGGGACAGGGTGTACGAGCAGTACTTC.

The table lists this clonotype with a few counts. J is TRBJ1-5 and V is TRBV7-2, with a possible D match to TRBD1 (5 bases). V was cut by 1 base and J by 12 bases, with 13 bases left in between. CDR1 and CDR2 from the germline V gene are SGHTA and FQGNSA. This CDR3 is 13 amino acids long. CDR3 nucleotide sequence: TGTGCCAGCAGCTTAGACACCCGGGGCCTCCAGCATTTT. Translation gives CASSLDTRGLQHF.

This clonotype was seen more than once but under ten times. The V and J genes are TRBV28 and TRBJ2-7, with 11 bases matching TRBD1. Germline CDR1 reads MDHEN; CDR2 reads SYDVKM. V was clipped by 5 bases and J by 3 bases; unmatched bases: 6. The CDR3 loop spans 15 amino acids. The CDR3 is CASSPGQGAIYEQYF. CDR3 nucleotides: TGTGCCAGCAGTCCAGGACAGGGGGCGATCTACGAGCAGTACTTC.

The chain combines TRBV7-9 with TRBJ1-1; TRBD1 matches 7 bases. CDR3 length equals 15 residues. Germline V lookup: CDR1 SEHNR, CDR2 FQNEAQ (reference sequence). The ends lost 5 bases at V and 0 bases at J; junction bases unmatched: 6. The DNA of the CDR3 is TGTGCCAGCAGCGGACGGGGACAGCTGAACACTGAAGCTTTCTTT. Amino acid sequence: CASSGRGQLNTEAFF.